This passage covers 16 T cell receptor beta chains from one sample sequenced in a study of chemoradiotherapy in HPV16-positive cancers. Only in-frame clones appear in the TCRdb table, and some are missing; sequencing was by immunoSEQ multiplex PCR. The sample yields 2,100 or so clones, around 78% seen once. The starting material was tumor tissue, obtained from a patient who underwent chemoradiotherapy. These TCRs come from a human donor with HPV-associated anogenital cancer.

V gene TRBV19 combines with J gene TRBJ2-3; D may be TRBD2 (7 bases). The V end was cut by 11 bases, the J end by 0 bases, with 15 bases between. The CDR3 is made up of 14 amino acids. Germline CDR1 LNHDA, CDR2 SQIVND (reference sequence). The CDR3 is CASRGGLSTDTQYF. CDR3 bases: TGTGCCTCAAGGGGGGGACTTAGCACAGATACGCAGTATTTT.

This chain uses TRBV2 with TRBJ2-3, with 7 bases lining up with TRBD2. The CDR3 contains 14 residues. V trimming: 6 bases; J trimming: 3 bases; junction bases outside the gene matches: 6. Germline CDR1 is SNHLY and CDR2 is FYNNEI. CDR3: CASRGGAGTDTQYF. DNA of the CDR3: TGTGCCAGCAGGGGAGGGGCTGGGACAGATACGCAGTATTTT.

The chain combines TRBV28 with TRBJ1-1; D is uncertain. Germline CDR1 and CDR2: MDHEN and SYDVKM. V lost 3 bases, J lost 7 bases, and 9 bases lay in between. The CDR3 runs to 12 residues. This chain's CDR3 is CASSFWKNEAFF. The CDR3 region has the DNA TGTGCCAGCAGTTTCTGGAAAAATGAAGCTTTCTTT.

This sequence joins TRBV6-6 and TRBJ1-3; TRBD1 might be the D (6 bases). Germline V CDR1 and CDR2: MNHNY, SVGAGI (reference sequence). CDR3 length equals 14 residues. V lost 3 bases to trimming and J lost 6 bases, with 12 bases between them. CDR3 bases: TGTGCCAGCAGTTATATCAGGGGTGAAAACACCATATATTTT. It is translated as CASSYIRGENTIYF.

With regard to this clone: The junction departs from the called germline gene at one end, perhaps through a read error. J is TRBJ1-1 and V is TRBV18; D is uncertain. The germline V gene encodes CDR1 KGHSH and CDR2 LQKENI. CDR3 size: 14 residues. The chain's CDR3 is CASSPRMADTEAFF. As DNA, the CDR3 is TGTGCCAGCTCACCGAGGATGGCCGACACCGAAGCTTTCTTT. Using reference TRBV18 and TRBJ1-1 for the parts outside the CDR3, the full variable domain is NAGVMQNPRHLVRRRGQEARLRCSPMKGHSHVYWYRQLPEEGLKFMVYLQKENIIDESGMPKERFSAEFPKEGPSILRIQQVVRGDSAAYFCASSPRMADTEAFFGQGTRLTVV.

The gene calls are TRBV6-6 and TRBJ1-1; D gene unclear. The CDR3 length is 13 residues. From germline, CDR1 is MNHNY and CDR2 SVGAGI (reference sequence). V dropped 6 bases and J dropped 5 bases, with 13 bases sitting between them. The CDR3 region is CASRPGMGTEAFF. The CDR3 DNA is TGTGCCAGCAGGCCCGGGATGGGGACTGAAGCTTTCTTT.

This clone is labeled as hyperexpanded. V is TRBV27 and J is TRBJ2-3, with D uncertain. Per the germline V gene, CDR1 is MNHEY and CDR2 is SMNVEV (reference sequence). CDR3 length: 15 amino acids. The V gene lost 3 bases and the J gene lost 0 bases, with 10 bases spanning the gap. The CDR3 coding sequence is TGTGCCAGCAGTTTCCAACATACTAGCACAGATACGCAGTATTTT. As protein: CASSFQHTSTDTQYF.

This clone has a handful of counts. V gene TRBV7-8 combines with J gene TRBJ2-1; 11 positions agree with TRBD2. Germline-derived CDR1 and CDR2 are SGHVS and FQNEAQ. The CDR3 length is 14 residues. V gave up 8 bases and J gave up 3 bases; unmatched junction bases: 3. The CDR3, as DNA: TGTGCCAGCCGAACTAGCGGGGGCTACAATGAGCAGTTCTTC. It yields the protein CASRTSGGYNEQFF.

The chain is built from TRBV2 and TRBJ2-3, with D possibly TRBD1 on 5 matching bases. Trimming removed 4 bases at V and 3 bases at J, with 14 bases between. The CDR3 is made up of 15 amino acids. Germline V gene lookup returns CDR1 SNHLY and CDR2 FYNNEI. DNA for the CDR3: TGTGCCAGCAGTGCGTCACGGACAACTACAGATACGCAGTATTTT. Encoded protein: CASSASRTTTDTQYF.

V usage is TRBV9 and J usage is TRBJ1-5; a weak D match, TRBD1 (6 bases). Per the germline V gene, CDR1 is SGDLS and CDR2 is YYNGEE. The ends were cut back, 2 bases at V and 3 bases at J, with 12 bases in the middle. The CDR3 runs to 15 residues. The CDR3 nucleotides are TGTGCCAGCAGCGTTGGAGCAGGGGCCAATCAGCCCCAGCATTTT. Protein sequence: CASSVGAGANQPQHF.

The chain links TRBV19 to TRBJ1-1; TRBD1 is a possible D gene (5 bases). Germline-derived CDR1 and CDR2 are LNHDA and SQIVND (reference sequence). The CDR3 extends over 14 amino acids. Trimming stripped 6 bases from V and 1 base from J, with 12 bases between. CDR3 residues: CASRIGRANTEAFF. Written as DNA, the CDR3 is TGTGCCAGTAGGATCGGCAGGGCGAACACTGAAGCTTTCTTT.

The chain joins TRBV19 to TRBJ2-7, with D perhaps matching TRBD2 (5 bases). Germline V gene lookup returns CDR1 LNHDA and CDR2 SQIVND (reference sequence). The CDR3 length is 14 residues. The V gene lost 2 bases and the J gene lost 2 bases, with 10 bases spanning the gap. CDR3 in DNA: TGTGCCAGTAGTATATCGGGGAGCACCTACGAGCAGTACTTC. Translated: CASSISGSTYEQYF.

This clone qualifies as large. The chain has TRBV13 and TRBJ2-3; 8 bases line up with TRBD2. V lost 4 bases, J lost 4 bases, and 13 bases stayed unmatched. This CDR3 region has 17 residues. Looked up from germline, CDR1 is PRHDT and CDR2 is FYEKMQ (reference sequence). This chain's CDR3 is CASSSPGGDTLSDTQYF. CDR3 sequence (DNA): TGTGCCAGCAGCTCCCCGGGGGGGGACACATTGTCAGATACGCAGTATTTT.

J is TRBJ2-1 and V is TRBV14; no definite D call. Germline loops: CDR1 SGHDN, CDR2 FVKESK. This CDR3 region has 14 residues. Trimming removed 2 bases at V and 6 bases at J, with 11 bases between. In DNA, the CDR3 is TGTGCCAGCAGCCAATACCAAGGAAGCAATGAGCAGTTCTTC. This gives the protein CASSQYQGSNEQFF. Full variable domain (missing parts from reference TRBV14 and TRBJ2-1): EAGVTQFPSHSVIEKGQTVTLRCDPISGHDNLYWYRRVMGKEIKFLLHFVKESKQDESGMPNNRFLAERTGGTYSTLKVQPAELEDSGVYFCASSQYQGSNEQFFGPGTRLTVL.

The V gene is TRBV27, the J gene TRBJ1-6; D remains ambiguous. Trimming pared 6 bases from V and 8 bases from J, leaving 14 bases between. The CDR3 contains 14 residues. Germline V lookup: CDR1 MNHEY, CDR2 SMNVEV (reference sequence). The CDR3 loop is CASSPGRAYSPLHF. CDR3 nucleotides: TGTGCCAGCAGCCCGGGTAGGGCTTATTCACCCCTCCACTTT.

The chain couples TRBV5-1 to TRBJ1-1, with a tentative D call TRBD1 (5 bases). CDR3 length: 18 residues. The V end was cut by 3 bases, the J end by 3 bases, with 24 bases between. Germline values: CDR1 SGHRS, CDR2 YFSETQ. CDR3 sequence: CASSWRGWTVKGDTEAFF. As DNA, the CDR3 is TGCGCCAGCAGCTGGAGGGGCTGGACGGTAAAAGGGGACACTGAAGCTTTCTTT.